The 27 T cell receptor beta chains presented below share a single source sample, sequenced in a study of T cell responses to AZD1222 COVID-19 vaccine. Using immunoSEQ multiplex PCR, the repertoire was profiled, and TCRdb retains in-frame clones only, with some absent. The data contain roughly 200,000 clones, 91% of them singletons. The sample here was peripheral blood, taken 28 days after the second AZD1222 dose. The receptors here all came from an adult who received the AZD1222 COVID-19 vaccine.

The chain is built from TRBV6-1 and TRBJ1-1; D is ambiguous. CDR3 size: 13 residues. From germline, CDR1 is MNHNS and CDR2 SASEGT. V lost 0 bases and J lost 0, with 2 bases in between. CDR3 nucleotides: TGTGCCAGCAGTGAAGCGATGAACACTGAAGCTTTCTTT. This translates into CASSEAMNTEAFF.

V usage is TRBV18 and J usage is TRBJ1-3, with D uncertain. The germline CDR1 and CDR2 sequences are KGHSH and LQKENI. The CDR3 consists of 15 residues. V lost 0 bases and J lost 1, with 7 bases in between. CDR3 DNA: TGTGCCAGCTCACCACCGATCCGATCTGGAAACACCATATATTTT. This translates into CASSPPIRSGNTIYF. Full variable domain (remainder filled in from reference TRBV18 and TRBJ1-3): NAGVMQNPRHLVRRRGQEARLRCSPMKGHSHVYWYRQLPEEGLKFMVYLQKENIIDESGMPKERFSAEFPKEGPSILRIQQVVRGDSAAYFCASSPPIRSGNTIYFGEGSWLTVV.

This sequence joins TRBV4-1 and TRBJ2-1; 13 positions match TRBD2. This CDR3 spans 17 amino acids. CDR1 is MGHRA and CDR2 is YSYEKL in the germline V gene. J was trimmed by 3 bases and V by 4 bases; bases with no gene match: 6. The CDR3 is CASSPGLAGVDYNEQFF. The CDR3 DNA follows: TGCGCCAGCAGCCCAGGACTAGCGGGAGTGGACTACAATGAGCAGTTCTTC.

V gene TRBV11-3 combines with J gene TRBJ1-1; D uncertain. There are 15 residues in the CDR3. The V end was cut by 0 bases, the J end by 9 bases, with 17 bases between. Germline assignment: CDR1 SGHNT and CDR2 YENEEA. CDR3 sequence reads: CASSLDPSVTFQAFF. DNA for the CDR3: TGTGCCAGCAGCTTAGATCCCAGTGTTACGTTCCAAGCTTTCTTT.

V gene TRBV28 combines with J gene TRBJ2-1, with 9 bases fitting TRBD2. The V gene end was trimmed by 7 bases and the J gene end by 4 bases; junction bases not matched to a gene: 11. Germline CDR1 is MDHEN and CDR2 is SYDVKM. This CDR3 comprises 16 residues. CDR3 coding DNA: TGTGCCAGCATTTCGCGGGAGGGCCGTCAATACAATGAGCAGTTCTTC. Its translation: CASISREGRQYNEQFF.

The chain couples TRBV5-1 to TRBJ2-3; D tentatively fits TRBD1 or TRBD2 (5 bases each). CDR1 SGHRS and CDR2 YFSETQ come from the germline V gene. Trimming left V 4 bases short and J 0 bases short, with 9 bases between. The CDR3 totals 14 residues. This CDR3 reads CASSERGSTDTQYF. CDR3 DNA: TGCGCCAGCAGCGAGAGGGGAAGCACAGATACGCAGTATTTT.

The J gene is TRBJ1-1, the V gene TRBV29-1, with D possibly matching TRBD1 (5 bases). The V end was cut by 5 bases, the J end by 0 bases, with 13 bases between. The germline V gene encodes CDR1 SQVTM and CDR2 ANQGSEA. The CDR3 spans 14 residues. This CDR3 reads CSVKKGILNTEAFF. CDR3 DNA: TGCAGCGTTAAAAAGGGGATCCTGAACACTGAAGCTTTCTTT. Complete variable domain (other parts from reference TRBV29-1 and TRBJ1-1): SAVISQKPSRDICQRGTSLTIQCQVDSQVTMMFWYRQQPGQSLTLIATANQGSEATYESGFVIDKFPISRPNLTFSTLTVSNMSPEDSSIYLCSVKKGILNTEAFFGQGTRLTVV.

The chain carries TRBV7-2 and TRBJ2-1; D might be TRBD1 (5 bases). Germline CDR1 and CDR2: SGHTA and FQGNSA. V lost 2 bases and J lost 5, with 13 bases in between. The CDR3 is 15 amino acids. CDR3 sequence reads: CASSLRPGQNNEQFF. The CDR3 nucleotides read TGTGCCAGCAGCTTACGGCCAGGGCAAAACAATGAGCAGTTCTTC.

The V call is TRBV6-6, the J call TRBJ1-1; the D gene is possibly TRBD1 (5 bases). Germline V CDR1 and CDR2: MNHNY, SVGAGI (reference sequence). This CDR3 has 15 residues. V was pared by 2 bases and J by 3 bases, with 13 bases between. This CDR3 is CASSYDPRGYTEAFF. For the CDR3, the DNA is TGTGCCAGCAGTTACGACCCACGGGGGTACACTGAAGCTTTCTTT.

This chain links TRBV5-1 with TRBJ2-7, with TRBD2 matching 8 bases. This CDR3 spans 15 amino acids. The V and J ends lost 0 bases and 3 bases, in that order; junction bases with no gene match: 5. Germline loops: CDR1 SGHRS, CDR2 YFSETQ. The CDR3 is CASSLAGTSVYEQYF. DNA for the CDR3: TGCGCCAGCAGCTTGGCTGGGACTAGTGTCTACGAGCAGTACTTC.

The chain is built from TRBV4-2 and TRBJ2-7; the match to TRBD2 covers 11 bases. The V gene end was trimmed by 3 bases and the J gene end by 3 bases; junction bases not matched to a gene: 4. The CDR3 extends over 15 amino acids. The germline V gene has CDR1 LGHNA and CDR2 YNFKEQ. In DNA, the CDR3 is TGTGCCAGCAGCCAGGCCGGGACTAGCGGCTACGAGCAGTACTTC. Residues: CASSQAGTSGYEQYF.

This chain connects TRBV7-2 to TRBJ1-3; 8 positions agree with TRBD1. V lost 4 bases to trimming and J lost 2 bases; unmatched junction nucleotides: 1. The CDR3 runs 14 residues. Germline loops: CDR1 SGHTA, CDR2 FQGNSA. The CDR3 sequence is CASSSRGPGNTIYF. The CDR3 DNA is TGTGCCAGCAGCTCCAGGGGGCCTGGAAACACCATATATTTT.

The chain is built from TRBV7-3 and TRBJ2-5; no definite D call. Germline V CDR1 and CDR2: SGHTA, FQGTGA. V lost 4 bases and J 7 bases, leaving 13 bases between the germline ends. This CDR3 has 13 residues. The CDR3 bases are TGTGCCAGCAGCTCCACTGGGTCGGCGACCCAGTACTTC. Its protein product is CASSSTGSATQYF.

This rearrangement joins TRBV6-2 or TRBV6-3 to TRBJ2-4; no reliable D call. The CDR3 consists of 13 residues. V gave up 3 bases and J gave up 1 base, with 4 bases separating them. The germline V gene encodes CDR1 MNHEY and CDR2 SVGEGT. The CDR3 sequence is CASSYGAKNIQYF. The CDR3, as DNA: TGTGCCAGCAGTTATGGGGCCAAAAACATTCAGTACTTC.

The rearrangement joins TRBV7-2 to TRBJ1-3, with D possibly matching TRBD1 (5 bases). CDR1 and CDR2 (germline): SGHTA, FQGNSA. This CDR3 is built from 14 residues. Trimming removed 1 base at V and 7 bases at J, with 11 bases between. The CDR3 DNA follows: TGTGCCAGCAGCTTAGACACGAACAGGAACACCATATATTTT. This gives the protein CASSLDTNRNTIYF.

CDR3 sequence: CASASWGGSTDTQYF. The CDR3 bases are TGTGCCAGCGCGTCCTGGGGGGGGAGCACAGATACGCAGTATTTT. V gene TRBV5-4 combines with J gene TRBJ2-3, with 7 bases fitting TRBD2. The junction had 8 bases not matched to a gene; V was cut back by 7 bases and J by 0 bases. Germline CDR1 SGHNT, CDR2 YYREEE (reference sequence). The CDR3 is 15 amino acids.

The CDR3 coding sequence is TGTGCCAGTAGTATTTCGGGACTGGAGCTGTTTTTT. Translating gives CASSISGLELFF. V and J are TRBV19 and TRBJ2-2, with TRBD2 as a possible D gene (6 bases). Germline assignment: CDR1 LNHDA and CDR2 SQIVND (reference sequence). CDR3 length: 12 residues. V gave up 3 bases and J gave up 10 bases, with 9 bases separating them.

The chain combines TRBV30 with TRBJ1-5; weak D call: TRBD1 (5 bases). Germline-derived CDR1 and CDR2 are GTSNPN and SVGIG (reference sequence). The CDR3 has 16 residues. V shed 1 base and J shed 7 bases, with 20 bases lying between them. The CDR3 sequence is CAWSATAGTIGQPQHF. The DNA for the CDR3 is TGTGCCTGGAGTGCTACTGCCGGGACCATAGGGCAGCCCCAGCATTTT. Full variable domain (rest looked up from reference TRBV30 and TRBJ1-5): SQTIHQWPATLVQPVGSPLSLECTVEGTSNPNLYWYRQAAGRGLQLLFYSVGIGQISSEVPQNLSASRPQDRQFILSSKKLLLSDSGFYLCAWSATAGTIGQPQHFGDGTRLSIL.

The gene calls are TRBV3-1 (or the pseudogene TRBV3-2) and TRBJ2-2; D unresolved. CDR3 size: 14 residues. Germline CDR1 and CDR2: LGHDT and YNNKEL (reference sequence). V lost 1 base, J lost 5 bases, and 8 bases lay in between. The CDR3 region has the DNA TGTGCCAGCAGCCAAGGAGTTGAAACCGGGGAGCTGTTTTTT. Its protein is CASSQGVETGELFF.

The V and J genes are TRBV6-2 or TRBV6-3 and TRBJ2-5; the match to TRBD2 covers 13 bases. The germline V gene has CDR1 MNHEY and CDR2 SVGEGT. V was clipped by 5 bases and J by 5 bases; unmatched bases: 5. CDR3 length equals 15 residues. CDR3 nucleotide sequence: TGTGCCAGCAGTACTCGGACTAGCGGGGGTGAGACCCAGTACTTC. Translation: CASSTRTSGGETQYF.

The chain links TRBV11-3 to TRBJ2-1, with D perhaps assigned TRBD1 or TRBD2 (5 bases each). This CDR3 has 12 amino acids. Trimming took off 1 base at V and 8 bases at J, with 6 bases between the two ends. In germline, CDR1 is SGHNT, CDR2 YENEEA. The CDR3: CASSLGGDEQFF. The CDR3 region has the DNA TGTGCCAGCAGCTTAGGAGGGGATGAGCAGTTCTTC.

The chain carries TRBV11-3 and TRBJ2-3, with TRBD2 identical over 8 bases. V lost 5 bases to trimming and J lost 6 bases; unmatched junction nucleotides: 7. The CDR3 consists of 14 residues. The germline V gene has CDR1 SGHNT and CDR2 YENEEA. The CDR3 sequence: CASSRGLAEDTQYF. The CDR3 DNA sequence: TGTGCCAGCAGCCGAGGACTAGCCGAGGATACGCAGTATTTT. The variable domain in full, with the rest retrieved from reference TRBV11-3 and TRBJ2-3, is EAGVVQSPRYKIIEKKQPVAFWCNPISGHNTLYWYLQNLGQGPELLIRYENEEAVDDSQLPKDRFSAERLKGVDSTLKIQPAELGDSAVYLCASSRGLAEDTQYFGPGTRLTVL.

The V call is TRBV5-1, the J call TRBJ2-1; 8 bases are a match to TRBD1. The V gene end was trimmed by 4 bases and the J gene end by 7 bases; junction bases not matched to a gene: 7. The length of the CDR3 is 14 residues. In germline, CDR1 is SGHRS, CDR2 YFSETQ. DNA of the CDR3: TGCGCCAGCAGCCGCGACAGGGGCAGGAATGAGCAGTTCTTC. It encodes CASSRDRGRNEQFF.

The chain links TRBV4-1 to TRBJ1-2; D not certain. Between the trimmed V and J ends, which lost 2 bases and 5 bases, there was a span of 15 bases. This CDR3 is 15 amino acids long. Germline V CDR1 and CDR2: MGHRA, YSYEKL. The CDR3 is CASSQTGRVRYGYTF. CDR3 nucleotide sequence: TGCGCCAGCAGCCAAACCGGAAGGGTGCGATATGGCTACACCTTC.

This sequence joins TRBV29-1 and TRBJ2-1, with 10 bases matching TRBD2. The germline CDR1 and CDR2 sequences are SQVTM and ANQGSEA. The CDR3 extends over 12 amino acids. J lost 7 bases, V lost 5 bases, and 2 bases had no gene match. CDR3 residues: CSVLTSGNEQFF. Written as DNA, the CDR3 is TGCAGCGTTTTGACTAGCGGGAATGAGCAGTTCTTC.

V and J are TRBV11-3 and TRBJ2-5, with 9 positions matching TRBD1. Per germline, CDR1 SGHNT and CDR2 YENEEA. Losses at the gene ends were 4 bases for V and 3 bases for J; bases not matched to a gene: 3. The CDR3 length is 14 residues. CDR3: CASSSGQGKETQYF. The CDR3 DNA follows: TGTGCCAGCAGCTCTGGACAGGGGAAAGAGACCCAGTACTTC.

This clone came up a few times. The gene calls are TRBV4-2 and TRBJ2-7; the D is unclear. This CDR3 is 12 amino acids long. Germline V gene lookup returns CDR1 LGHNA and CDR2 YNFKEQ. V lost 1 base and J 6 bases, leaving 7 bases between the germline ends. The CDR3 sequence is CASSQVDTEQYF. In nucleotides, the CDR3 is TGTGCCAGCAGCCAAGTAGACACCGAGCAGTACTTC.